The 9 T cell receptor beta chains in this list originate from one sample, sequenced in a study of beta chain features in type 1 diabetes. Study-level findings and limits: When Type 1 diabetes patients were examined, their TCRB CDR3s proved moderately but significantly shorter in all four CD4+ subsets.

Investigators reverse transcribed all isolated RNA, so they sequenced expressed TCRB transcripts. TCRdb's table, derived via immunoSEQ multiplex PCR, lists solely in-frame clones and lacks some. Among roughly 51,000 clones listed, approximately 52% were seen once. The antigens these receptors bind are not known. The sample comprised Tregs from blood. The receptors stem from a woman aged 40 to 50 with type 1 diabetes.

The chain uses TRBV14 and TRBJ1-5; 7 bases match TRBD1. V lost 1 base to trimming and J lost 5 bases; unmatched junction nucleotides: 5. This CDR3 has 15 amino acids. Germline V gene data show CDR1 as SGHDN and CDR2 as FVKESK. The CDR3 here is CASSQGTTGDQPQHF. The CDR3 DNA follows: TGTGCCAGCAGCCAAGGTACTACAGGGGATCAGCCCCAGCATTTT.

The rearrangement uses TRBV18 and TRBJ1-1; TRBD1 agrees at 7 bases. V trimming: 4 bases; J trimming: 3 bases; junction bases outside the gene matches: 2. The germline V gene encodes CDR1 KGHSH and CDR2 LQKENI. This CDR3 is 13 amino acids long. The CDR3: CASSQDRDTEAFF. The CDR3 nucleotides are TGTGCCAGCTCACAAGACAGGGACACTGAAGCTTTCTTT.

A few counts support this clone. The chain couples TRBV15 to TRBJ2-5; 8 bases are a match to TRBD1. The end of the DNA aligns better with TRBJ2-7, so the J call may be wrong. The CDR3 extends over 14 amino acids. Germline V gene lookup returns CDR1 LNHNV and CDR2 YYDKDF (reference sequence). The DNA of the CDR3 is TGTGCCACCAGCACTCAGGGGGCAGGCTACGAGCAGTACTTC. As protein: CATSTQGAGYEQYF.

The V and J genes are TRBV29-1 and TRBJ2-7, with 9 bases lining up with TRBD1. The CDR3 loop spans 15 amino acids. In germline, CDR1 is SQVTM, CDR2 ANQGSEA. After removal of 5 bases from V and 2 bases from J, the junction contained 10 bases not matched to a gene. The CDR3: CSVLTGGSSPYEQYF. CDR3 DNA sequence: TGCAGCGTTTTGACAGGGGGATCAAGCCCCTACGAGCAGTACTTC.

The chain employs TRBV9 and TRBJ1-1; D unresolved. The germline V and J ends were trimmed by 0 bases and 1 base, with 7 bases remaining between them. The CDR3 totals 14 residues. Germline V gene lookup returns CDR1 SGDLS and CDR2 YYNGEE. In nucleotides, the CDR3 is TGTGCCAGCAGCGTAGGTCCCGGGAACACTGAAGCTTTCTTT. Amino acid sequence: CASSVGPGNTEAFF.

This clone was seen once. V usage is TRBV28 and J usage is TRBJ1-3; tentatively, D is TRBD1 (6 bases). Germline CDR1 and CDR2: MDHEN and SYDVKM. Deletions cut 6 bases from V and 2 bases from J, with 14 bases between. The CDR3 runs 15 residues. As DNA, the CDR3 is TGTGCCAGCAGCCTATTACAGGGTCCTGGAAACACCATATATTTT. The encoded protein is CASSLLQGPGNTIYF.

The chain uses TRBV5-4 and TRBJ2-3, with 7 bases lining up with TRBD1. The germline CDR1 and CDR2 sequences are SGHNT and YYREEE (reference sequence). The CDR3 sequence is 15 residues long. The trim removed 4 bases at V and 3 bases at J, leaving 8 bases unmatched. This CDR3 reads CASSPAGGRTDTQYF. The CDR3, as DNA: TGTGCCAGCAGCCCCGCAGGGGGTCGGACAGATACGCAGTATTTT.

In its sample, this clone was seen a few times. The genes are TRBV4-2 and TRBJ2-5; a possible D gene is TRBD1 (5 bases). The germline gives CDR1 LGHNA, CDR2 YNFKEQ. V lost 1 base and J 7 bases, leaving 13 bases between the germline ends. This CDR3 spans 14 amino acids. The CDR3 DNA follows: TGTGCCAGCAGCCAAGGCGAAGGGGCAGCGACCCAGTACTTC. Its translation: CASSQGEGAATQYF.

J is TRBJ1-1 and V is TRBV7-6; possible D gene TRBD1, 6 bases. V was trimmed by 5 bases and J by 3 bases, leaving 13 bases between them. Germline V gene data show CDR1 as SGHVS and CDR2 as FNYEAQ. CDR3 length equals 14 residues. CDR3 in DNA: TGTGCCAGCAGCCTACTCGAGGGGGACACTGAAGCTTTCTTT. It specifies CASSLLEGDTEAFF.